This TCR beta chain is drawn from a study of cytomegalovirus exposure and HLA in healthy donors. Study-wide background: Early released data comprised around 80 million unique TCRs from HLA-typed donors.

The PCR employed 60 Vbeta primers together with 13 Jbeta primers. Using immunoSEQ multiplex PCR, the repertoire was profiled, and TCRdb retains in-frame clones only, with some absent. The data show roughly 200,000 clones, approximately 80% seen once. Study results and caveats: Researchers counted about 150 TCR beta chains as cytomegalovirus-associated. HLA allele associations emerged for around 15,000 TCR beta sequences in a later analysis, at 0.05 false discovery rate.

For this clone: Its antigen remains unknown.

Sequencing input: PBMCs. This receptor was obtained from a woman aged 30 to 39 in good health and CMV-seronegative.

The CDR3 DNA follows: TGCGCCAGCAGCCAGACCTTTAGTAGCGGGAGGGAGAGGGCAGATACGCAGTATTTT. Protein product: CASSQTFSSGRERADTQYF. The rearrangement joins TRBV4-1 to TRBJ2-3, with 11 bases fitting TRBD2. This CDR3 is 19 amino acids long. Germline loops: CDR1 MGHRA, CDR2 YSYEKL. The junction had 15 bases not matched to a gene; V was cut back by 3 bases and J by 4 bases.